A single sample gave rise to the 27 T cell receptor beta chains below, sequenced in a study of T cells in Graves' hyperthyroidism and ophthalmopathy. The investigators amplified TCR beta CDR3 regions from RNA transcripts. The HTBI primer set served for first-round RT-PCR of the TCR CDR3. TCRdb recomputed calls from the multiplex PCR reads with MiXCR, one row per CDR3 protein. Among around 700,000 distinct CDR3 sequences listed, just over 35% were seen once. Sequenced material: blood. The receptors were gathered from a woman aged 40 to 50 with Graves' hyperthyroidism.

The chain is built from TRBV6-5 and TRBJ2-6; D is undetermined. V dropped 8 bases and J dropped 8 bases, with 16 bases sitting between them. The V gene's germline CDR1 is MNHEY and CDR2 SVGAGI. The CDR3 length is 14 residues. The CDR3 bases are TGTGCCAGCCTCATAGCCGGAGACTCCAACGTCCTGACTTTC. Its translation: CASLIAGDSNVLTF.

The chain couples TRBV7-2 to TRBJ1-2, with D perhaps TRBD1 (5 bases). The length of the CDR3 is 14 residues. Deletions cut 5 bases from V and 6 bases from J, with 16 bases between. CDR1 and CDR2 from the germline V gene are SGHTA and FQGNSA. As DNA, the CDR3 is TGTGCCAGCAGCGGGGGGACGGCCTACGATGGCTACACCTTC. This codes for CASSGGTAYDGYTF.

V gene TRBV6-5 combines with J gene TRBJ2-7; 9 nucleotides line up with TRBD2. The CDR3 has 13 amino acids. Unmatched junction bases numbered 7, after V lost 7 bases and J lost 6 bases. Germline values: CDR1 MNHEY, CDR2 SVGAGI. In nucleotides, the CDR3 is TGTGCCAGCATGCCCAGCGGGAGGAGCGAGCAGTACTTC. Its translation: CASMPSGRSEQYF.

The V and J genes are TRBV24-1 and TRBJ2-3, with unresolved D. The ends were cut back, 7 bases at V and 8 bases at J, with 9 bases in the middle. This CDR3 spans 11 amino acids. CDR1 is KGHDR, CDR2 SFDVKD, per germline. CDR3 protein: CATRWGGTQYF. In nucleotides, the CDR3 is TGTGCCACCAGGTGGGGTGGTACGCAGTATTTT.

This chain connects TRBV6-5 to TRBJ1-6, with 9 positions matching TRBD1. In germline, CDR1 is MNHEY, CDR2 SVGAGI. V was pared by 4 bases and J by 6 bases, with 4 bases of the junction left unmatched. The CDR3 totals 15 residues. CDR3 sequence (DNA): TGTGCCAGCAGTTCGTCGGACAGGGGTAATTCACCCCTCCACTTT. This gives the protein CASSSSDRGNSPLHF.

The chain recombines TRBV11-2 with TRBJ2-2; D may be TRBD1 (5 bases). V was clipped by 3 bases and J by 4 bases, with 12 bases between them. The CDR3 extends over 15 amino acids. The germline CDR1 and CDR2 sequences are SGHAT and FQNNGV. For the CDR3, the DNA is TGTGCCAGCAGCTTGCAGGGTCGGGTCACCGGGGAGCTGTTTTTT. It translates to CASSLQGRVTGELFF.

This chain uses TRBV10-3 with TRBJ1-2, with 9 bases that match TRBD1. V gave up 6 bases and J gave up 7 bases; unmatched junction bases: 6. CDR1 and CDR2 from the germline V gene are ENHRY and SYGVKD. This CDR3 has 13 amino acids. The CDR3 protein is CAISEDRGGGYTF. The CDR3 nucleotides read TGTGCCATCAGCGAGGACAGGGGCGGTGGCTACACCTTC.

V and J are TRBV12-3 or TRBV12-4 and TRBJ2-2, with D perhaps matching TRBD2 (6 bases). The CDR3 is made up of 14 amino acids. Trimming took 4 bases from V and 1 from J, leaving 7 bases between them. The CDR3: CASSSSVNTGELFF. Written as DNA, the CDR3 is TGTGCCAGCAGTTCTAGCGTGAACACCGGGGAGCTGTTTTTT.

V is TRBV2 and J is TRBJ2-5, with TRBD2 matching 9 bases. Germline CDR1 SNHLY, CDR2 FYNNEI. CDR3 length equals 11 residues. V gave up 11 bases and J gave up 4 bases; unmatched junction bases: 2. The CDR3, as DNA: TGTGCCCCGACTAGCGGAGAGACCCAGTACTTC. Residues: CAPTSGETQYF.

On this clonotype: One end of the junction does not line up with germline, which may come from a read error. The CDR3 sequence is CASSRTGGTGYQEAQYF. The CDR3 nucleotides read TGTGCCAGCAGCCGGACAGGGGGCACCGGGTACCAAGAGGCCCAGTACTTC. The chain joins TRBV7-3 to TRBJ2-5; 11 bases match TRBD1. Germline V gene data show CDR1 as SGHTA and CDR2 as FQGTGA. The CDR3 spans 17 residues.

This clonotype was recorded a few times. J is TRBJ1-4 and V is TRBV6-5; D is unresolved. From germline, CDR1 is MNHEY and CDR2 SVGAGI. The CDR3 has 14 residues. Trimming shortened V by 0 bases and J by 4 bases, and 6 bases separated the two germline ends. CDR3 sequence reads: CASSYSTHNEKLFF. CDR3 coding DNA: TGTGCCAGCAGTTACTCGACCCATAATGAAAAACTGTTTTTT.

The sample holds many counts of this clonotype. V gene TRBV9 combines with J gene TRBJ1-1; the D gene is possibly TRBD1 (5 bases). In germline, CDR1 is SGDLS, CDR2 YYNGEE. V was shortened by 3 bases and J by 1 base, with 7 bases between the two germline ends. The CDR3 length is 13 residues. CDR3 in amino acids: CASSDTGNTEAFF. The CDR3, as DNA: TGTGCCAGCAGCGACACAGGGAACACTGAAGCTTTCTTT.

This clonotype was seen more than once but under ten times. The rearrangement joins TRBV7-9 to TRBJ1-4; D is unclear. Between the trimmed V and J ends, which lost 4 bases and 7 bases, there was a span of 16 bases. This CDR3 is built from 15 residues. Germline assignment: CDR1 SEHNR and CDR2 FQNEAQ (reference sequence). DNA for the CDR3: TGTGCCAGCAGCTCCAGGAGGGAGGCGGTTGAAAAACTGTTTTTT. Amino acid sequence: CASSSRREAVEKLFF.

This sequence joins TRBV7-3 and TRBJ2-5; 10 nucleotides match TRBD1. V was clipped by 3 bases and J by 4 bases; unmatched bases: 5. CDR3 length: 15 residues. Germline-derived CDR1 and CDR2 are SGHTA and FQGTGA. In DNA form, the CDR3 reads TGTGCCAGCAGCTTGACGCGGGACAGGGGAGAGACCCAGTACTTC. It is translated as CASSLTRDRGETQYF.

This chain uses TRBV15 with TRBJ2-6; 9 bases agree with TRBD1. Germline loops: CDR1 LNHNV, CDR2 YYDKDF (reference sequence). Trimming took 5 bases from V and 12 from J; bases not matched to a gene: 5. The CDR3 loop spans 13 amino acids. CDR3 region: CATSSRTGVVLTF. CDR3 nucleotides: TGTGCCACCAGCTCGCGGACAGGGGTCGTCCTGACTTTC. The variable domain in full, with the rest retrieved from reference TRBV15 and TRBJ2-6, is DAMVIQNPRYQVTQFGKPVTLSCSQTLNHNVMYWYQQKSSQAPKLLFHYYDKDFNNEADTPDNFQSRRPNTSFCFLDIRSPGLGDTAMYLCATSSRTGVVLTFGAGSRLTVL.

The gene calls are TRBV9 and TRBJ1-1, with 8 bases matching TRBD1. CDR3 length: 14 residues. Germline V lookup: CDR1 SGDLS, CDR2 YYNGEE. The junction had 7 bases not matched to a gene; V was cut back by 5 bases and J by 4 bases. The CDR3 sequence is CASSSRGPVTEAFF. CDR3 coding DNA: TGTGCCAGCAGTTCCAGGGGGCCGGTCACTGAAGCTTTCTTT.

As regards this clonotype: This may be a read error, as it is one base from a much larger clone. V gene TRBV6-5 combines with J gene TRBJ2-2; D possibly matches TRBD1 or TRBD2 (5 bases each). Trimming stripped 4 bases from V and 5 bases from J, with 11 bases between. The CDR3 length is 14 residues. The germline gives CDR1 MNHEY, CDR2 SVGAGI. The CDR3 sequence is CASSLGESTGELFF. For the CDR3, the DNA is TGTGCCAGCAGTTTGGGGGAATCGACCGGGGAGCTGTTTTTT.

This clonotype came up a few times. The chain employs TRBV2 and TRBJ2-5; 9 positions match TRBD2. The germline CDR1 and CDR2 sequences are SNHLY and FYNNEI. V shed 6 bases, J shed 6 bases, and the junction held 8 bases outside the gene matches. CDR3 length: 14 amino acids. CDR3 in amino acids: CASRREGAVKTQYF. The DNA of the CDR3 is TGTGCCAGCAGGCGGGAGGGGGCAGTGAAGACCCAGTACTTC.

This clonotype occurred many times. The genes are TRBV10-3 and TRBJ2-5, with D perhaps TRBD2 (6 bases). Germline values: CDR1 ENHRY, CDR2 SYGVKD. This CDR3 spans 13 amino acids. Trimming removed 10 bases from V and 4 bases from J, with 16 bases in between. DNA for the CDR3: TGTGCCACCGCCCTAGTGGAGGGAGAGACCCAGTACTTC. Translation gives CATALVEGETQYF.

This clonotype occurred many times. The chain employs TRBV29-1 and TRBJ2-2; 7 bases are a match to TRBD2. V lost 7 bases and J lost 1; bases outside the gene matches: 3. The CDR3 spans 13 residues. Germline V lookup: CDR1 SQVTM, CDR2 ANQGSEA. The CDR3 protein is CSAAGENTGELFF. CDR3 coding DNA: TGCAGCGCCGCGGGGGAGAACACCGGGGAGCTGTTTTTT.

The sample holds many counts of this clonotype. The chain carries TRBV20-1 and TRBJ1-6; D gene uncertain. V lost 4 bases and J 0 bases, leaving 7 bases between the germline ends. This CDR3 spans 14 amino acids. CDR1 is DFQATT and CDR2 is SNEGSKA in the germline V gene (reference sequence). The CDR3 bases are TGCAGTGCTAAATCGACCTCCTATAATTCACCCCTCCACTTT. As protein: CSAKSTSYNSPLHF.

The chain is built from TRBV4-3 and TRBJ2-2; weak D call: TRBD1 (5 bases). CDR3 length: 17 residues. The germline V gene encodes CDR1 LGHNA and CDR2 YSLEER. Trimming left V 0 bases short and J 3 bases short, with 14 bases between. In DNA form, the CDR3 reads TGCGCCAGCAGCCAAGATTGGGGCAGGGTTGACACCGGGGAGCTGTTTTTT. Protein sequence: CASSQDWGRVDTGELFF.

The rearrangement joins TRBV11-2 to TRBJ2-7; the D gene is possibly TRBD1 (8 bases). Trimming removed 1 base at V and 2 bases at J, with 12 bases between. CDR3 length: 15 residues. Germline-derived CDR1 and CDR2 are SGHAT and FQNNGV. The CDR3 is CASSLATGGAYEQYF. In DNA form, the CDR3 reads TGTGCCAGCAGCTTAGCAACAGGGGGGGCCTACGAGCAGTACTTC.

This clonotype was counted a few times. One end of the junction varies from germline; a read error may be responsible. The CDR3 nucleotides read TGCGCCAGCAGCCAAGATTTATGGGGAAATCAGCCCCAGCATTTT. Translated: CASSQDLWGNQPQHF. The V gene is TRBV7-8, the J gene TRBJ1-5; D is undetermined. Looked up from germline, CDR1 is SGHVS and CDR2 is FQNEAQ. This CDR3 has 15 residues.

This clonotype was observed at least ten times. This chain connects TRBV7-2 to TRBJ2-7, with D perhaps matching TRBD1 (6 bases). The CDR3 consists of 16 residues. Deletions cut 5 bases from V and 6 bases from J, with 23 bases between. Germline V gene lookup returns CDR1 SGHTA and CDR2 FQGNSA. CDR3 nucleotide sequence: TGTGCCAGCAGCCCGCCTTCCTGGGGGCGCATAGGCGAGCAGTACTTC. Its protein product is CASSPPSWGRIGEQYF.

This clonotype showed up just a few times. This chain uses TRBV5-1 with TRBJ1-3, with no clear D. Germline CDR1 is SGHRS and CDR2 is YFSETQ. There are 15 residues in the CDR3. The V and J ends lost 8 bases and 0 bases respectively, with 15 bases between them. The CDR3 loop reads CASSAQGNSGNTIYF. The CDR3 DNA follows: TGCGCCAGTAGTGCTCAAGGAAACTCTGGAAACACCATATATTTT.

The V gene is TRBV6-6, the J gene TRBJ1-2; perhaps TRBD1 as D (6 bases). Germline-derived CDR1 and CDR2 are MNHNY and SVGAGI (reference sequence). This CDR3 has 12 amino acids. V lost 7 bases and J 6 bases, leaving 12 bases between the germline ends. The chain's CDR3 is CASMGGTNGYTF. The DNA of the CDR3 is TGTGCCAGCATGGGGGGCACCAATGGCTACACCTTC.